This T cell receptor (beta chain) was identified in a study of OX40 agonist ivuxolimab in advanced cancers. Study overall: A mean age of around 60 years, range about 20 to 90, was recorded, and under 85% were male. A history of anti-PD-1, anti-PD-L1 or anti-CTLA-4 therapy was acceptable, and about 37% had some.

Worth noting for this clone: Its antigen is as yet unknown. Different DNA sequences within this sample yield the same CDR3.

Generated by immunoSEQ multiplex PCR, the TCRdb table keeps only in-frame clones and is missing some. The sample records 20,000 to 30,000 clones, approximately 80% being singletons. Study observations and caveats: Expanded clones tended on average to be more numerous among CD8+ T cells than CD4+.

The germline V gene encodes CDR1 SNHLY and CDR2 FYNNEI. CDR3 length: 13 residues. The V end was cut by 2 bases, the J end by 2 bases, with 6 bases between. V gene TRBV2 combines with J gene TRBJ1-1, with no clear D. Material: CD4+ or CD8+ T cells sorted from blood, obtained in a trial of the OX40 agonist ivuxolimab. This TCR was recovered from an adult with an advanced solid tumor such as melanoma, head and neck, liver or kidney cancer. The DNA of the CDR3 is TGTGCCAGCAGTGAATTACCCAACACTGAAGCTTTCTTT. Residues: CASSELPNTEAFF.